Sequencing of this TCR beta chain was carried out in a study of blood T cell repertoires in COVID-19. CDR1 ENHRY and CDR2 SYGVKD come from the germline V gene. The CDR3 is 14 residues long. V lost 2 bases and J lost 7, with 12 bases in between. Authors' processing steps: The assay estimated nucleated cells by amplifying reference gene primers. Clones were read by immunoSEQ multiplex PCR, and TCRdb kept only the in-frame ones, dropping some. V, J and clone size reflect that table, while D and trimming were determined from the DNA. The profile shows about 58,000 clones, more than 85% of them singletons.

The TCR sequence derives from a woman aged 70-85 years with active COVID-19. The gene calls are TRBV10-3 and TRBJ2-1; D possibly corresponds to TRBD2 (5 bases). Material: peripheral blood. CDR3 protein: CAISEPRRGNEQFF. CDR3 DNA: TGTGCCATCAGTGAGCCCAGGAGAGGGAATGAGCAGTTCTTC.